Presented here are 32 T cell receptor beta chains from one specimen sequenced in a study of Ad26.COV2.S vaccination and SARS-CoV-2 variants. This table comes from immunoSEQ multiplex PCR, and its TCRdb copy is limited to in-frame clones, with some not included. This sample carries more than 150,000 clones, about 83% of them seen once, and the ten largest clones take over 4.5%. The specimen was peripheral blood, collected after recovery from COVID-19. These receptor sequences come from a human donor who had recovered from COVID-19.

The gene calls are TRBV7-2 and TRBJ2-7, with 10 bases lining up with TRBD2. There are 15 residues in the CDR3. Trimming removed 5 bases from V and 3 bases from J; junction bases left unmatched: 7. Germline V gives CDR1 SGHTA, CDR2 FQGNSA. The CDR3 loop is CASSLSSGGFYEQYF. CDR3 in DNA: TGTGCCAGCAGCCTTTCTAGCGGGGGATTCTACGAGCAGTACTTC. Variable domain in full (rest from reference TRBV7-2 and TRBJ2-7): GAGVSQSPSNKVTEKGKDVELRCDPISGHTALYWYRQSLGQGLEFLIYFQGNSAPDKSGLPSDRFSAERTGGSVSTLTIQRTQQEDSAVYLCASSLSSGGFYEQYFGPGTRLTVT.

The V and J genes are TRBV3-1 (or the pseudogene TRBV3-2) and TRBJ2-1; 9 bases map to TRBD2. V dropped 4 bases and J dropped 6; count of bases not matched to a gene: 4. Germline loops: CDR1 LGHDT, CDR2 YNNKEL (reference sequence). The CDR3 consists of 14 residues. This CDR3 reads CASSRGGALNEQFF. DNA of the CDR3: TGTGCCAGCAGCCGCGGGGGGGCCCTCAATGAGCAGTTCTTC.

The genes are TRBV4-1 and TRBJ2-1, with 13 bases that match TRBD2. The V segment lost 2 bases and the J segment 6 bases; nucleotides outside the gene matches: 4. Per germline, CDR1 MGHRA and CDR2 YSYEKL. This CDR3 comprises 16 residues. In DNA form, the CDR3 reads TGCGCCAGCAGCCAAAGGACTAGCGGGAGTACCAATGAGCAGTTCTTC. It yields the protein CASSQRTSGSTNEQFF.

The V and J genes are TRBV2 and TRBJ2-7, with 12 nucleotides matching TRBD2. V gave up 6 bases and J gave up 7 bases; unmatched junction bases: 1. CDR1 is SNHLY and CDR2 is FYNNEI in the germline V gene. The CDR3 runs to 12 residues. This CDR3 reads CASRLAGGEQYF. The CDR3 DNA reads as TGTGCCAGCAGACTAGCGGGAGGAGAGCAGTACTTC.

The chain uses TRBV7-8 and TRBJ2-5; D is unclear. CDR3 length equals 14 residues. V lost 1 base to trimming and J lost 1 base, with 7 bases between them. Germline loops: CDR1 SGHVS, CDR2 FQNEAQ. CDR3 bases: TGTGCCAGCAGCTTAGTAGTGGCCCAAGAGACCCAGTACTTC. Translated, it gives CASSLVVAQETQYF.

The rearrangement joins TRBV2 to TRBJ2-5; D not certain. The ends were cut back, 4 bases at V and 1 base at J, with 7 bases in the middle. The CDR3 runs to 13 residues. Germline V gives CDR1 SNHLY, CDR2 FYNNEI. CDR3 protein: CASSGPSQETQYF. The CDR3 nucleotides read TGTGCCAGCAGTGGACCTAGCCAAGAGACCCAGTACTTC.

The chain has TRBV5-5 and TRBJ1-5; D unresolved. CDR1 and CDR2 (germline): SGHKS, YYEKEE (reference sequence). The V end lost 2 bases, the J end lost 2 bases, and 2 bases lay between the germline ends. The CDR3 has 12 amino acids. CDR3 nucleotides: TGTGCCAGCAGCTTCGGCAATCAGCCCCAGCATTTT. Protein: CASSFGNQPQHF. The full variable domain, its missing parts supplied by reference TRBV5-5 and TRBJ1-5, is DAGVTQSPTHLIKTRGQQVTLRCSPISGHKSVSWYQQVLGQGPQFIFQYYEKEERGRGNFPDRFSARQFPNYSSELNVNALLLGDSALYLCASSFGNQPQHFGDGTRLSIL.

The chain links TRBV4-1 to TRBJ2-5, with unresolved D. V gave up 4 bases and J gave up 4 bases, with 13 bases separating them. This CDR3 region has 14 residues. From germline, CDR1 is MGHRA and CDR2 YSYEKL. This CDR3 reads CASSLPNQPETQYF. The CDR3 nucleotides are TGCGCCAGCAGCCTGCCCAACCAGCCAGAGACCCAGTACTTC.

The CDR3 nucleotides are TGTGCCAGCAGCCCGATCAGAAACACCATATATTTT. Residues: CASSPIRNTIYF. The gene calls are TRBV28 and TRBJ1-3, with no clear D. The V gene's germline CDR1 is MDHEN and CDR2 SYDVKM. CDR3 size: 12 residues. Trimming left V 6 bases short and J 5 bases short, with 8 bases between.

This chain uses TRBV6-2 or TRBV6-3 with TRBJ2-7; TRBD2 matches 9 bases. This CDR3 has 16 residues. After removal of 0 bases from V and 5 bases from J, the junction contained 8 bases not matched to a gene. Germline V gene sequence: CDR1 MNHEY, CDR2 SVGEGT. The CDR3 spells CASSYSTAGGLDEQYF. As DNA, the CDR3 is TGTGCCAGCAGTTACTCGACGGCGGGGGGGCTGGACGAGCAGTACTTC.

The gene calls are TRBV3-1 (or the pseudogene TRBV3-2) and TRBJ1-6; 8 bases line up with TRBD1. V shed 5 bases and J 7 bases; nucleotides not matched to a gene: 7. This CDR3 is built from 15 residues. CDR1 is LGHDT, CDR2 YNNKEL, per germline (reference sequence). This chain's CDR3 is CASSFGQGGNSPLHF. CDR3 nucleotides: TGTGCCAGCAGCTTCGGACAGGGAGGGAATTCACCCCTCCACTTT.

The CDR3 sequence is CASSERNNYGYTF. The CDR3 DNA is TGTGCCAGCAGCGAGAGGAATAACTATGGCTACACCTTC. The chain combines TRBV9 with TRBJ1-2; no clear D gene. Germline values: CDR1 SGDLS, CDR2 YYNGEE. The length of the CDR3 is 13 residues. V was pared by 3 bases and J by 1 base, with 7 bases between.

CDR3 protein: CASSFVGQGSPGELFF. Written as DNA, the CDR3 is TGTGCCAGCAGTTTTGTAGGACAGGGCTCACCCGGGGAGCTGTTTTTT. J is TRBJ2-2 and V is TRBV28; TRBD1 aligns across 8 bases. The germline V gene has CDR1 MDHEN and CDR2 SYDVKM. The CDR3 runs 16 residues. V dropped 3 bases and J dropped 6; count of bases not matched to a gene: 9.

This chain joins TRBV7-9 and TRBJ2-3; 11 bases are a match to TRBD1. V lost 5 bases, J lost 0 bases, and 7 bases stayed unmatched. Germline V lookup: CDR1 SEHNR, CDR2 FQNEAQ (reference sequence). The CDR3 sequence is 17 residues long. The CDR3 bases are TGTGCCAGCAGCCCAGGACAGGGGGCGTTGAGCACAGATACGCAGTATTTT. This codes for CASSPGQGALSTDTQYF.

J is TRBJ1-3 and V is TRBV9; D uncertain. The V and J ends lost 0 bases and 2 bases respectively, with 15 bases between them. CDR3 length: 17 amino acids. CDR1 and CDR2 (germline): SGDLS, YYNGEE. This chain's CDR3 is CASSVAPPSTPGNTIYF. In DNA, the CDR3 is TGTGCCAGCAGCGTAGCTCCCCCCTCAACCCCTGGAAACACCATATATTTT. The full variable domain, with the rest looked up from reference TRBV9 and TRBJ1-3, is DSGVTQTPKHLITATGQRVTLRCSPRSGDLSVYWYQQSLDQGLQFLIQYYNGEERAKGNILERFSAQQFPDLHSELNLSSLELGDSALYFCASSVAPPSTPGNTIYFGEGSWLTVV.

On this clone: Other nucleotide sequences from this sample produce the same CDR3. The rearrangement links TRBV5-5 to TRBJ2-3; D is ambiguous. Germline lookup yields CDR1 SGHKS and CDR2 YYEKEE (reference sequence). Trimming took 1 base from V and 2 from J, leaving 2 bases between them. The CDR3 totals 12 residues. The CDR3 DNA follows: TGTGCCAGCAGCTTGCCCACAGATACGCAGTATTTT. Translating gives CASSLPTDTQYF.

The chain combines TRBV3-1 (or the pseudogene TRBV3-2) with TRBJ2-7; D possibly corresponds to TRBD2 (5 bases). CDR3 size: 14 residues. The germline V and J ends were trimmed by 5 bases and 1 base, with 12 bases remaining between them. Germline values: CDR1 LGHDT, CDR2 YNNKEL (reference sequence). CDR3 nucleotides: TGTGCCAGCAGCTCGGCAGGAGGATCCTACGAGCAGTACTTC. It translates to CASSSAGGSYEQYF.

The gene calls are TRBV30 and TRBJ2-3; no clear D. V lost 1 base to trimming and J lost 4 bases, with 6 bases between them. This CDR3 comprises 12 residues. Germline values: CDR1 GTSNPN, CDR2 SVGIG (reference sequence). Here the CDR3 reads CAWSGSADTQYF. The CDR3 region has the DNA TGTGCCTGGAGTGGTTCTGCAGATACGCAGTATTTT. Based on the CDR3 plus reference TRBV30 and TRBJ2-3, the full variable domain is SQTIHQWPATLVQPVGSPLSLECTVEGTSNPNLYWYRQAAGRGLQLLFYSVGIGQISSEVPQNLSASRPQDRQFILSSKKLLLSDSGFYLCAWSGSADTQYFGPGTRLTVL.

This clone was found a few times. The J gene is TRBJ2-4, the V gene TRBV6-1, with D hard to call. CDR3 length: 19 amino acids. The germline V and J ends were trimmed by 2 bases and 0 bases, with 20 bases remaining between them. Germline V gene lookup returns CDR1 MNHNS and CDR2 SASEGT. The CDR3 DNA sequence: TGTGCCAGCAGTGAAAGTTTTGAAGGGCTCCCTCTAGCCAAAAACATTCAGTACTTC. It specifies CASSESFEGLPLAKNIQYF.

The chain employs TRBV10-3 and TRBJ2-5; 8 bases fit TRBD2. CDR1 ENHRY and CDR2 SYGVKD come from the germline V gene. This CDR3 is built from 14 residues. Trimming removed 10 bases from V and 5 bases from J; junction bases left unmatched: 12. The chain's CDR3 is CATSLAGGRETQYF. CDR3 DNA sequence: TGTGCCACCTCTCTAGCGGGCGGCCGGGAGACCCAGTACTTC.

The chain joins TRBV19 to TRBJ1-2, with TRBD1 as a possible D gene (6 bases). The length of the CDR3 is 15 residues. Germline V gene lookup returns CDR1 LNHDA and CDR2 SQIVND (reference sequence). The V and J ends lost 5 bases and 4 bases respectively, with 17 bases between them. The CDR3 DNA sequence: TGTGCCAGTAGTCCAACCGGGACATCGAGCTATGGCTACACCTTC. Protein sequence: CASSPTGTSSYGYTF. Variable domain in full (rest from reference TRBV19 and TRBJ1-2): DGGITQSPKYLFRKEGQNVTLSCEQNLNHDAMYWYRQDPGQGLRLIYYSQIVNDFQKGDIAEGYSVSREKKESFPLTVTSAQKNPTAFYLCASSPTGTSSYGYTFGSGTRLTVV.

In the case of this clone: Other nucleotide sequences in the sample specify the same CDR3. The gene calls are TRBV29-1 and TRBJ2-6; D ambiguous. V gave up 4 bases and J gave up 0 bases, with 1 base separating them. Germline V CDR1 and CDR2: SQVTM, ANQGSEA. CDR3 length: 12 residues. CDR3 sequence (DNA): TGCAGCGTTGCCTCTGGGGCCAACGTCCTGACTTTC. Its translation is CSVASGANVLTF.

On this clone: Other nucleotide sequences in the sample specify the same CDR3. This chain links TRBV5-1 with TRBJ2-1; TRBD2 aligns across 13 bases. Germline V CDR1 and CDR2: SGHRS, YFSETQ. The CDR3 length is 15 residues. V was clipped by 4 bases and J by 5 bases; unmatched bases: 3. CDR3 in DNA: TGCGCCAGCAGCCTCGGACTAGCGGGAGACAATGAGCAGTTCTTC. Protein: CASSLGLAGDNEQFF.

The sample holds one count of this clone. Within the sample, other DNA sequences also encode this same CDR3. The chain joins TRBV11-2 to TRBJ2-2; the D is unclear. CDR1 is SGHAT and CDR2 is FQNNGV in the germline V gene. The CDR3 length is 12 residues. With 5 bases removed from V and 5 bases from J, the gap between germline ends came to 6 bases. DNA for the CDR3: TGTGCCAGCAGCCAGTTTACCGGGGAGCTGTTTTTT. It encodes CASSQFTGELFF.

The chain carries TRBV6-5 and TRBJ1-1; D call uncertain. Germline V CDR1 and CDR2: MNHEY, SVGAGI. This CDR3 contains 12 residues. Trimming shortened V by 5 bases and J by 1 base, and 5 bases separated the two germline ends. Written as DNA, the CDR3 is TGTGCCAGCAGTAACCGGAACACTGAAGCTTTCTTT. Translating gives CASSNRNTEAFF.

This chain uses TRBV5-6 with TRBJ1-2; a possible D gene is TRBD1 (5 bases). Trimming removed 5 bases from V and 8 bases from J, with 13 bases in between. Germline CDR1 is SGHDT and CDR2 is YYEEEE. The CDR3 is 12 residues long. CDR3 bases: TGTGCCAGCAGGGGGGTCTCAAGGGGCTACACCTTC. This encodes CASRGVSRGYTF.

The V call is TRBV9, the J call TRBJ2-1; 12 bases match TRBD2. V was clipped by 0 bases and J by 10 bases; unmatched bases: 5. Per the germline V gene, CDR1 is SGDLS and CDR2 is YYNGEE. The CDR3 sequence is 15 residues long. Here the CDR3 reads CASSVEVGLAGEQFF. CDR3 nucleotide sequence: TGTGCCAGCAGCGTAGAAGTCGGACTAGCGGGGGAGCAGTTCTTC.

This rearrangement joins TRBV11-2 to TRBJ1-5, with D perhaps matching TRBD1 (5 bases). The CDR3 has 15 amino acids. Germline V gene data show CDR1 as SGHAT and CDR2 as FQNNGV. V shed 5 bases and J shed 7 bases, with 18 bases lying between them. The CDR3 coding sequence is TGTGCCAGCAGCCCGGGGAGAGGGGAGGAACAGCCCCAGCATTTT. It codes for CASSPGRGEEQPQHF.

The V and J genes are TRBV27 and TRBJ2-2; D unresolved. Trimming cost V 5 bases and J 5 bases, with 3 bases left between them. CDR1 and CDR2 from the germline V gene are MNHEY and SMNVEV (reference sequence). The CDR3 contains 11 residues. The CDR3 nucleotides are TGTGCCAGCAGTATTACCGGGGAGCTGTTTTTT. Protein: CASSITGELFF.

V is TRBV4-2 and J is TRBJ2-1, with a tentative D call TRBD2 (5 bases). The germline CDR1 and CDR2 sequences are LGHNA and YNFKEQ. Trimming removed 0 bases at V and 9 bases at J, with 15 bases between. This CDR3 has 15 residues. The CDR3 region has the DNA TGTGCCAGCAGCCAAGATGGTATCGGGGTGGGTGAGCAGTTCTTC. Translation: CASSQDGIGVGEQFF.

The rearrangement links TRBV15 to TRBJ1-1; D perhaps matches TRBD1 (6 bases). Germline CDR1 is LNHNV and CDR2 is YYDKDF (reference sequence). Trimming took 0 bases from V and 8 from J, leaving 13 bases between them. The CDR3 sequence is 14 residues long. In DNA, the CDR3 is TGTGCCACCAGCAGAGATCGATTAGGACAGGAAGCTTTCTTT. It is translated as CATSRDRLGQEAFF.

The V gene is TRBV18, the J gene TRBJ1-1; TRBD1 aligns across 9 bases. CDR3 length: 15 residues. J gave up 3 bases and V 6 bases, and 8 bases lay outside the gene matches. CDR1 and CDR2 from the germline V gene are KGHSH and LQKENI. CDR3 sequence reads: CASSFNRGHDTEAFF. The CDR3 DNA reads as TGTGCCAGCTCGTTCAACAGGGGGCATGACACTGAAGCTTTCTTT.